A single sample is the source of the 20 T cell receptor beta chains below, sequenced in a study of control samples from healthy donors and cancer patients. The data were produced by immunoSEQ multiplex PCR, yet TCRdb's version contains in-frame clones alone and is incomplete. The data show about 160,000 clones, around 95% seen once. Sequencing was performed on blood. Receptors were obtained from a woman aged 40 to 55 in good health.

The V gene is TRBV10-3, the J gene TRBJ1-4; D perhaps matches TRBD1 (5 bases). The CDR3 contains 15 residues. Germline CDR1 is ENHRY and CDR2 is SYGVKD. V dropped 0 bases and J dropped 5 bases, with 10 bases sitting between them. In DNA form, the CDR3 reads TGTGCCATCAGTGAGTCAGCAGGGAGGAATGAAAAACTGTTTTTT. Protein product: CAISESAGRNEKLFF.

In its sample, this clone was seen once. The chain uses TRBV5-4 and TRBJ2-3; possibly TRBD1 for D (6 bases). Between the trimmed V and J ends, which lost 2 bases and 7 bases, there was a span of 17 bases. The germline V gene encodes CDR1 SGHNT and CDR2 YYREEE (reference sequence). CDR3 length: 15 residues. Written as DNA, the CDR3 is TGTGCCAGCAGCTTAGAGGGGGTCATCGGAAATACGCAGTATTTT. Its protein product is CASSLEGVIGNTQYF.

This rearrangement joins TRBV5-4 to TRBJ2-2; the match to TRBD1 covers 7 bases. The germline V gene encodes CDR1 SGHNT and CDR2 YYREEE (reference sequence). The V and J ends lost 0 bases and 4 bases, in that order; junction bases with no gene match: 3. There are 15 residues in the CDR3. As DNA, the CDR3 is TGTGCCAGCAGCTTGGGACAGGGTGGCACCGGGGAGCTGTTTTTT. This gives the protein CASSLGQGGTGELFF.

This clone is a singleton in its sample. The chain joins TRBV7-9 to TRBJ1-2, with 9 bases aligning to TRBD1. The junction had 3 bases not matched to a gene; V was cut back by 5 bases and J by 2 bases. This CDR3 has 14 residues. In germline, CDR1 is SEHNR, CDR2 FQNEAQ (reference sequence). The CDR3 DNA reads as TGTGCCAGCAGCCAGGGGACAGGGAACTATGGCTACACCTTC. Amino acids: CASSQGTGNYGYTF.

The chain joins TRBV6-5 to TRBJ1-6; D is undetermined. V lost 3 bases to trimming and J lost 10 bases, with 7 bases between them. The CDR3 runs to 12 residues. Germline V gene data show CDR1 as MNHEY and CDR2 as SVGAGI. The CDR3 sequence is CASSYRGSPLHF. The CDR3 nucleotides read TGTGCCAGCAGTTATCGCGGGTCACCCCTCCACTTT.

The rearrangement joins TRBV10-2 to TRBJ1-5; unclear D gene. The germline CDR1 and CDR2 sequences are WSHSY and SAAADI. V was trimmed by 6 bases and J by 4 bases, leaving 10 bases between them. This CDR3 has 13 amino acids. The CDR3 nucleotides are TGCGCCAGCAGGAGTTGGGAAAATCAGCCCCAGCATTTT. Protein: CASRSWENQPQHF.

This rearrangement joins TRBV5-1 to TRBJ2-1, with TRBD2 matching over 8 bases. Trimming at V came to 1 base and at J to 5 bases, leaving 8 bases not matched to a gene. CDR1 and CDR2 (germline): SGHRS, YFSETQ. The CDR3 extends over 16 amino acids. DNA of the CDR3: TGCGCCAGCAGCTTGTTTCGGCTAGCGGGCGACAATGAGCAGTTCTTC. This codes for CASSLFRLAGDNEQFF.

This clone has more than one count but fewer than ten. The gene calls are TRBV2 and TRBJ1-2, with D possibly matching TRBD1 (6 bases). The CDR3 extends over 15 amino acids. Germline-derived CDR1 and CDR2 are SNHLY and FYNNEI. Trimming took off 6 bases at V and 0 bases at J, with 14 bases between the two ends. CDR3 DNA: TGTGCCAGCAGCGAGACGACAGGATCTAACTATGGCTACACCTTC. Translating it yields CASSETTGSNYGYTF.

This sequence joins TRBV5-4 and TRBJ1-2; D not certain. Trimming stripped 4 bases from V and 8 bases from J, with 12 bases between. This CDR3 comprises 12 residues. Germline CDR1 is SGHNT and CDR2 is YYREEE (reference sequence). The CDR3 spells CASSTSAGGYTF. CDR3 DNA sequence: TGTGCCAGCAGCACTTCAGCGGGAGGCTACACCTTC.

The V gene is TRBV2, the J gene TRBJ2-5; 7 nucleotides agree with TRBD1. After removal of 6 bases from V and 3 bases from J, the junction contained 4 bases not matched to a gene. Per germline, CDR1 SNHLY and CDR2 FYNNEI. The CDR3 contains 13 residues. This chain's CDR3 is CASSSDREETQYF. In DNA form, the CDR3 reads TGTGCCAGCAGCTCAGACAGGGAAGAGACCCAGTACTTC.

The V and J genes are TRBV6-5 and TRBJ2-7, with unresolved D. Deletions cut 0 bases from V and 3 bases from J, with 9 bases between. The CDR3 covers 14 residues. CDR1 and CDR2 from the germline V gene are MNHEY and SVGAGI. The CDR3 protein is CASSYSRTSYEQYF. In DNA form, the CDR3 reads TGTGCCAGCAGTTACTCCCGGACCAGCTACGAGCAGTACTTC.

This clone was counted a few times. The rearrangement links TRBV5-6 to TRBJ1-2; 7 bases fit TRBD1. The J segment lost 5 bases and the V segment lost 4 bases, leaving 8 bases of the junction unmatched. The CDR3 spans 14 residues. CDR1 is SGHDT and CDR2 is YYEEEE in the germline V gene. The CDR3, as DNA: TGTGCCAGCAGCCTAGGACAGGACGTGTATGGCTACACCTTC. The encoded protein is CASSLGQDVYGYTF.

In this sample, this clone turned up once. This rearrangement joins TRBV15 to TRBJ1-2, with D possibly TRBD1 on 5 matching bases. V was cut by 0 bases and J by 8 bases, with 10 bases left in between. The CDR3 is 13 residues long. CDR1 and CDR2 (germline): LNHNV, YYDKDF (reference sequence). CDR3 protein: CATSREQVGGYTF. The CDR3 DNA is TGTGCCACCAGCAGAGAACAGGTCGGGGGCTACACCTTC. Drawing the rest from reference TRBV15 and TRBJ1-2, the complete variable domain is DAMVIQNPRYQVTQFGKPVTLSCSQTLNHNVMYWYQQKSSQAPKLLFHYYDKDFNNEADTPDNFQSRRPNTSFCFLDIRSPGLGDTAMYLCATSREQVGGYTFGSGTRLTVV.

This clone was seen just once. The V and J genes are TRBV7-9 and TRBJ1-1, with D uncertain. The CDR3 loop spans 14 amino acids. Trimming took 5 bases from V and 0 from J, leaving 10 bases between them. Germline V CDR1 and CDR2: SEHNR, FQNEAQ (reference sequence). The CDR3 protein is CASSVSSMNTEAFF. The CDR3 DNA reads as TGTGCCAGCAGCGTTTCAAGCATGAACACTGAAGCTTTCTTT.

The genes are TRBV9 and TRBJ1-5; perhaps TRBD1 as D (5 bases). The germline V gene encodes CDR1 SGDLS and CDR2 YYNGEE. The CDR3 has 15 residues. V dropped 3 bases and J dropped 5 bases, with 15 bases sitting between them. CDR3 sequence: CASSAPGYRDQPQHF. The DNA for the CDR3 is TGTGCCAGCAGCGCTCCAGGGTATCGCGATCAGCCCCAGCATTTT. Looking up the rest from reference TRBV9 and TRBJ1-5 gives the full variable domain: DSGVTQTPKHLITATGQRVTLRCSPRSGDLSVYWYQQSLDQGLQFLIQYYNGEERAKGNILERFSAQQFPDLHSELNLSSLELGDSALYFCASSAPGYRDQPQHFGDGTRLSIL.

There are a few counts of this clone. The same CDR3 arises from other DNA sequences in this sample as well. The chain has TRBV19 and TRBJ1-5, with a tentative D call TRBD1 (5 bases). V shed 7 bases and J shed 4 bases, with 11 bases lying between them. This CDR3 is 13 amino acids long. The germline gives CDR1 LNHDA, CDR2 SQIVND (reference sequence). Here the CDR3 DNA reads TGTGCCAGTATGGATGGGGGAAATCAGCCCCAGCATTTT. Translated: CASMDGGNQPQHF.

The rearrangement uses TRBV19 and TRBJ2-2; TRBD2 agrees at 9 bases. With V trimmed by 5 bases and J by 4 bases, 8 bases remained unmatched. Germline V lookup: CDR1 LNHDA, CDR2 SQIVND (reference sequence). CDR3 size: 16 residues. CDR3 DNA: TGTGCCAGTAGTGGATTAGCGGGAGCAGGCACCGGGGAGCTGTTTTTT. It is translated as CASSGLAGAGTGELFF.

This clone occurred a few times. The V and J genes are TRBV7-9 and TRBJ1-3; TRBD1 matches at 7 bases. CDR3 size: 16 residues. With 8 bases clipped from V and 1 base from J, the junction kept 11 bases outside the gene matches. Germline loops: CDR1 SEHNR, CDR2 FQNEAQ (reference sequence). The CDR3 DNA reads TGTGCCAGCGCACCCAGGGGGTTCGCTTCTGGAAACACCATATATTTT. Its translation is CASAPRGFASGNTIYF.

The gene calls are TRBV5-8 and TRBJ1-2; D gene unclear. This CDR3 comprises 15 residues. Germline V lookup: CDR1 SGHTS, CDR2 YDEGEE. The V and J ends lost 0 bases and 2 bases respectively, with 11 bases between them. CDR3: CASSLGRTLNYGYTF. DNA of the CDR3: TGTGCCAGCAGCTTGGGACGGACCCTAAACTATGGCTACACCTTC.

This clone was seen only once. The J gene is TRBJ2-2, the V gene TRBV14; D gene ambiguous. V lost 0 bases and J 4 bases, leaving 0 bases between the germline ends. Germline CDR1 and CDR2: SGHDN and FVKESK. This CDR3 region has 12 residues. In DNA, the CDR3 is TGTGCCAGCAGCCAAGACACCGGGGAGCTGTTTTTT. Protein product: CASSQDTGELFF.